This T cell receptor (beta chain) was documented in a study of T cell responses to AZD1222 COVID-19 vaccine. Study outcomes and limitations: Elevations in Spike-specific TCR breadth and depth followed administration of two AZD1222 doses. Most donors were white British and more were female, and clonal diversity was possibly underestimated.

On this clone itself: Its antigen is unknown.

Whether given at about 4 or about 12 weeks, second doses were pooled. Produced via immunoSEQ multiplex PCR; TCRdb's table is partial and in-frame only. This table holds 20,000 to 30,000 clones, around 87% found once. V was clipped by 7 bases and J by 4 bases; unmatched bases: 5. Germline V gene sequence: CDR1 SNHLY, CDR2 FYNNEI. The CDR3 is 15 amino acids. The sample in question was peripheral blood, obtained 28 days after the second AZD1222 dose. This TCR was recovered from an adult who received the AZD1222 COVID-19 vaccine. The chain links TRBV2 to TRBJ1-4; 11 positions match TRBD1. The CDR3 sequence: CASTGQGGSNEKLFF. The CDR3 nucleotides are TGTGCCAGCACGGGACAGGGGGGAAGTAATGAAAAACTGTTTTTT.